This is a list of T cell receptor beta chains from one sample in a study of blood T cell repertoires in COVID-19. Profiled with immunoSEQ multiplex PCR; TCRdb holds only in-frame clones, not every one. The table has around 300,000 clones, 85% seen once. Sequenced input: PBMCs or T cells enriched from blood (not recorded which). These receptors came from a woman between 45 and 60 years old who had recovered from COVID-19. The CDR3 runs from the conserved cysteine through the conserved F or W. Each record gives: clone size, CDR3 length, V gene, J gene, D gene, CDR3 protein, CDR3 DNA. The D gene is left open where the match is weak. Some rows mark clone size as missing; the rest say once, few, many or name a class of expanded clone.

few,15,TRBV6-5,TRBJ1-1,.,CASSYSWQMNTEAFF,TGTGCCAGCAGTTACTCGTGGCAGATGAACACTGAAGCTTTCTTT
.,13,TRBV29-1,TRBJ1-1,TRBD1,CSVGQGARTEAFF,TGCAGCGTTGGGCAGGGGGCGCGGACTGAAGCTTTCTTT
.,14,TRBV19,TRBJ2-7,TRBD1,CASSQGVLPYEQYF,TGTGCCAGTAGCCAGGGGGTCCTTCCCTACGAGCAGTACTTC
.,17,TRBV5-1,TRBJ1-1,TRBD1,CASSLGWTGVKNTEAFF,TGCGCCAGCAGCTTGGGTTGGACAGGGGTAAAGAACACTGAAGCTTTCTTT
.,14,TRBV30,TRBJ1-1,.,CAWFGDTMNTEAFF,TGTGCCTGGTTCGGGGACACCATGAACACTGAAGCTTTCTTT
.,14,TRBV7-9,TRBJ1-2,.,CASSLGDINYGYTF,TGTGCCAGCAGCTTAGGGGACATTAACTATGGCTACACCTTC
.,16,TRBV7-6,TRBJ2-7,.,CASSLVGLTSSVEQYF,TGTGCCAGCAGCTTAGTTGGTCTCACTAGTTCAGTCGAGCAGTACTTC
few,19,TRBV19,TRBJ1-1,TRBD1,CASTSRVDRLYDKNTEAFF,TGTGCCAGTACTTCTAGGGTGGACAGGCTGTATGATAAGAACACTGAAGCTTTCTTT
.,13,TRBV28,TRBJ1-2,TRBD1,CASSSDRANGYTF,TGTGCCAGCAGTTCGGACAGGGCGAATGGCTACACCTTC
few,15,TRBV11-3,TRBJ2-2,.,CASSPAGLKTGELFF,TGTGCCAGCAGCCCTGCGGGACTCAAGACCGGGGAGCTGTTTTTT
.,12,TRBV24-1,TRBJ1-2,.,CATSDSGLGYTF,TGTGCCACCAGTGATTCAGGGCTCGGCTACACCTTC
.,15,TRBV18,TRBJ1-5,TRBD1,CASSNRGGGNQPQHF,TGTGCCAGCTCAAACAGGGGCGGCGGCAATCAGCCCCAGCATTTT
.,15,TRBV2,TRBJ2-1,TRBD2,CASSDITSGSNEQFF,TGTGCCAGCAGTGATATCACTAGCGGGAGCAATGAGCAGTTCTTC
.,14,TRBV7-9,TRBJ1-2,.,CASSLADIRYGYTF,TGTGCCAGCAGCTTAGCCGACATTCGCTATGGCTACACCTTC
.,15,TRBV3-1/TRBV3-2,TRBJ1-2,.,CASSQSRGGYYGYTF,TGTGCCAGCAGCCAATCAAGGGGTGGGTACTATGGCTACACCTTC
.,14,TRBV7-3,TRBJ2-1,.,CASSPIGGYNEQFF,TGTGCCAGCAGCCCGATTGGCGGCTACAATGAGCAGTTCTTC
.,15,TRBV7-9,TRBJ2-7,TRBD2,CASSGGSGANYEQYF,TGTGCCAGCAGTGGTGGGAGCGGGGCGAACTACGAGCAGTACTTC
once,15,TRBV19,TRBJ1-1,.,CASSTGAWGGTEAFF,TGTGCCAGTAGTACCGGGGCGTGGGGGGGCACTGAAGCTTTCTTT
.,13,TRBV29-1,TRBJ1-2,.,CSVGTPGGYGYTF,TGCAGCGTCGGGACTCCCGGCGGCTATGGCTACACCTTC
.,14,TRBV19,TRBJ1-1,.,CASSYGTPGTEAFF,TGTGCCAGTAGTTACGGGACACCGGGTACTGAAGCTTTCTTT
.,14,TRBV5-1,TRBJ1-2,.,CASSLAPGLEGYTF,TGCGCCAGCAGCTTGGCGCCCGGTCTAGAAGGCTACACCTTC
.,15,TRBV20-1,TRBJ2-2,.,CSASPRGANTGELFF,TGCAGTGCAAGTCCGCGGGGCGCGAACACCGGGGAGCTGTTTTTT
.,14,TRBV7-6,TRBJ1-1,.,CASRIGGAGTEAFF,TGTGCCAGCAGAATAGGGGGGGCAGGCACTGAAGCTTTCTTT
.,18,TRBV4-1,TRBJ2-6,TRBD1,CASSQPGQGGSGANVLTF,TGCGCCAGCAGCCAACCGGGACAGGGGGGGTCTGGGGCCAACGTCCTGACTTTC
.,16,TRBV11-2,TRBJ1-2,.,CASSLGLGQRNYGYTF,TGTGCCAGCAGCTTAGGCTTGGGACAAAGAAACTATGGCTACACCTTC
.,14,TRBV5-8,TRBJ1-2,TRBD1,CASRGTAANYGYTF,TGTGCCAGCAGGGGGACAGCAGCTAACTATGGCTACACCTTC